These T cell receptor beta chains were read from a single sample in a study of cytomegalovirus exposure and HLA in healthy donors. The data were produced by immunoSEQ multiplex PCR, yet TCRdb's version contains in-frame clones alone and is incomplete. There are under 85,000 clones in the sample; around 94% occur only once, and around 2.1% lies in the top ten. The sample comprised PBMCs. The receptors derive from a young woman in good health and CMV-seronegative. Each CDR3 is given without its conserved first and last residue.

TRBJ2-7,TRBV30,AWRATGKGYEQY
TRBJ1-6,TRBV5-6,ASSLGGGSSSYNSPLH
TRBJ2-2,TRBV4-2,ASSQDSGGAGELF
TRBJ2-1,TRBV19,ASSIFPGQANEQF
TRBJ2-1,TRBV2,ASSVTSEHNEQF
TRBJ2-1,TRBV4-2,ASSQVGSGTYNEQF
TRBJ2-7,TRBV6-5,ASRLLPTTGFEQY
TRBJ2-1,TRBV5-6,ASRLTGGASYNEQF
TRBJ2-1,TRBV27,ASSLGRTTYNEQF
TRBJ2-7,TRBV27,ASSPNRERTYEQY
TRBJ2-2,TRBV19,ASSVQGMNTGELF
TRBJ2-3,TRBV13,ASSLGYPDTQY
TRBJ2-5,TRBV6-1,ASSISIQHGETQY
TRBJ1-1,TRBV18,ASSLGTATNTEAF
TRBJ2-1,TRBV28,ASSSLAGGGRNEQF
TRBJ1-1,TRBV29-1,SVEGGDKTNTEAF
TRBJ2-3,TRBV4-2,ASSSPGQTSTDTQY
TRBJ2-3,TRBV10-2,ASRDFTDTQY
TRBJ1-2,TRBV28,ASRTQGPENYGYT
TRBJ2-1,TRBV6-1,ASRGLYNEQF
TRBJ1-3,TRBV7-9,ASSLGRPGRSSGNTIY
TRBJ2-3,TRBV30,AWRGIAGGPSGTDTQY
TRBJ2-3,TRBV11-3,ASSLATIRQPSTDTQY
TRBJ2-1,TRBV11-1,ASRPAGLADAYNEQF
TRBJ1-1,TRBV7-2,ASSYRQGAHTEAF
TRBJ1-1,TRBV6-1,ASSEAPTGSTEAF
TRBJ2-1,TRBV10-3,AVTTDYNEQF
TRBJ2-5,TRBV18,ASSPLGLAGGQETQY
TRBJ2-5,TRBV25-1,ASSESDLAGAETQY
TRBJ2-1,TRBV4-3,ASSQDGTSGYNEQF
TRBJ2-2,TRBV2,ARGGSGSRRAGELF
TRBJ2-2,TRBV7-7,ATGGSGELF
TRBJ2-4,TRBV6-5,ASSSTSGRGNIQY
TRBJ1-3,TRBV7-2,ASSLQGQDVSGNTIY
TRBJ1-5,TRBV15,ATSRGADFQPQH
TRBJ1-4,TRBV7-9,ASSPNPKTGREKLF
TRBJ2-7,TRBV14,ASSRDSYEQY
TRBJ1-2,TRBV18,ASSPGRWTGYGYT
TRBJ2-2,TRBV6-1,ASSDRTSGGNTGELF
TRBJ2-7,TRBV7-9,ASSWATGTGSYEQY
TRBJ2-7,TRBV5-4,ASSSKREGAYEQY
TRBJ1-6,TRBV4-1,ASSQEGSLSYNSPLH
TRBJ1-1,TRBV13,ASSLSVTGAYRF